The next 29 T cell receptor beta chains were all read from a single sample in a study of regulatory T cells in long-lasting Graves disease (dated by TCRdb to the early 2020s). Libraries were made using multiplex PCR. The listed sequencing device is Illumina HiSeq 4000. iRepertoire HTBI primers and Arm-PCR amplification of CDR3 regions were used to construct TCR beta libraries. The public reads were reprocessed in TCRdb via fastp at Q25 and MiXCR, keeping in-frame beta chains. Under each unique CDR3 protein, matching rows form one entry showing the most common genes and DNA. The table for this sample lists roughly 610,000 distinct CDR3 sequences; about 16% of them were counted only once. The top ten constitute approximately 12% of the sample. The time point label here, explained by the study, means: newly diagnosed GD, antithyroid drugs for less than 3 months. For both TCR sequencing and RNA sequencing, RNA was extracted from PBMCs using TRIzol.

The same sample was also used in a study of T cells in Graves' hyperthyroidism and ophthalmopathy.

The starting material was peripheral blood mononuclear cells (PBMCs), obtained at new diagnosis, from a patient treated with antithyroid drugs. The receptors originated from a man aged 18 to 29 with Graves disease. Donor details come from another sample of the same person, matched by shared clones.

The CDR3, as DNA: TGTGCCAGCAATGAAGGGCAGGAGCAGTTCTTC. Its protein product is CASNEGQEQFF. The chain recombines TRBV27 with TRBJ2-1; D is unresolved. V lost 7 bases to trimming and J lost 10 bases, with 11 bases between them. The germline CDR1 and CDR2 sequences are MNHEY and SMNVEV (reference sequence). The CDR3 is 11 residues long.

V usage is TRBV3-1 and J usage is TRBJ2-5; the D gene is possibly TRBD2 (5 bases). The CDR3 consists of 14 residues. Germline V gene data show CDR1 as LGHDT and CDR2 as YNNKEL (reference sequence). Trimming cost V 4 bases and J 2 bases, with 11 bases left between them. The CDR3 DNA reads as TGTGCCAGCAGCCGGGCGCGGGTTCAAGAGACCCAGTACTTC. It encodes CASSRARVQETQYF.

This clonotype came up many times. This sequence joins TRBV2 and TRBJ1-5; D gene ambiguous. This CDR3 has 14 residues. Germline loops: CDR1 SNHLY, CDR2 FYNNEI. V shed 4 bases and J shed 4 bases, with 11 bases lying between them. The CDR3 DNA is TGTGCCAGCAGTGGAGGCCAGAAGAATCAGCCCCAGCATTTT. This translates into CASSGGQKNQPQHF.

This clonotype has just a few counts. A much larger clonotype is one base distant, so this may be a read error. The conserved closing phenylalanine or tryptophan is absent in this CDR3, likely reflecting a read error. The chain recombines TRBV6-2 or TRBV6-3 with TRBJ1-5; TRBD1 is a possible D gene (5 bases). The CDR3 spans 16 residues. Looked up from germline, CDR1 is MNHEY and CDR2 is SVGEGT. Trimming cost V 5 bases and J 2 bases, with 16 bases left between them. The CDR3 bases are TGTGCCAGCAGTGTAGTAGGGGCTTACGGCAATCAGCCCCAGCATCTT. Encoded protein: CASSVVGAYGNQPQHL.

V gene TRBV29-1 combines with J gene TRBJ2-5, with a possible D match to TRBD1 (6 bases). This CDR3 contains 12 residues. V was pared by 4 bases and J by 4 bases, with 10 bases between. From germline, CDR1 is SQVTM and CDR2 ANQGSEA. The CDR3 region has the DNA TGCAGCGTTGGACAGGTCGGAGAGACCCAGTACTTC. Translating gives CSVGQVGETQYF.

This clonotype was seen many times. The rearrangement joins TRBV2 to TRBJ1-5; D might be TRBD1 (6 bases). The CDR3 has 16 residues. V dropped 4 bases and J dropped 2 bases, with 15 bases sitting between them. Germline V gene sequence: CDR1 SNHLY, CDR2 FYNNEI. CDR3: CASSGGLRQGNQPQHF. The CDR3 DNA follows: TGTGCCAGCAGTGGGGGACTGCGACAGGGCAATCAGCCCCAGCATTTT. The variable domain in full, completed from reference TRBV2 and TRBJ1-5, reads EPEVTQTPSHQVTQMGQEVILRCVPISNHLYFYWYRQILGQKVEFLVSFYNNEISEKSEIFDDQFSVERPDGSNFTLKIRSTKLEDSAMYFCASSGGLRQGNQPQHFGDGTRLSIL.

This clonotype was detected ten times or more. The chain joins TRBV7-8 to TRBJ2-3, with D tentatively TRBD2 (5 bases). The CDR3 is 14 amino acids. CDR1 SGHVS and CDR2 FQNEAQ come from the germline V gene. Trimming left V 5 bases short and J 6 bases short, with 15 bases between. Here the CDR3 reads CASSPGIAFDTQYF. DNA for the CDR3: TGTGCCAGCAGCCCCGGGATTGCCTTCGATACGCAGTATTTT.

This clonotype was counted only a few times. The CDR3 DNA sequence: TGTGCCAGCAGCGTACTTGGGGCCAACGTCCTGACTTTC. Its protein is CASSVLGANVLTF. V is TRBV6-1 and J is TRBJ2-6; no clear D gene. CDR3 length: 13 amino acids. V lost 6 bases, J lost 3 bases, and 6 bases lay in between. From germline, CDR1 is MNHNS and CDR2 SASEGT.

There are a few counts of this clonotype. It may be a read error: a sequence one base away is much more abundant. This rearrangement joins TRBV11-2 to TRBJ2-7; 7 bases match TRBD1. Trimming cost V 1 base and J 6 bases; bases outside gene matches: 6. Germline V gene sequence: CDR1 SGHAT, CDR2 FQNNGV. The CDR3 length is 14 residues. CDR3 protein: CASSLGVRGLEQYF. CDR3 coding DNA: TGTGCCAGCAGCTTAGGGGTGAGGGGGCTCGAGCAGTACTTC.

The V gene is TRBV5-6, the J gene TRBJ2-1; D remains unclear. V was trimmed by 3 bases and J by 5 bases, leaving 15 bases between them. This CDR3 contains 15 residues. Germline CDR1 and CDR2: SGHDT and YYEEEE. This CDR3 is CASSSQRPRDNEQFF. The CDR3 DNA reads TGTGCCAGCAGCTCCCAAAGACCCCGGGACAATGAGCAGTTCTTC.

This clonotype was detected a few times. The V call is TRBV2, the J call TRBJ2-1, with D possibly being TRBD1 (5 bases). CDR3 length equals 17 residues. V lost 1 base and J 0 bases, leaving 13 bases between the germline ends. CDR1 is SNHLY, CDR2 FYNNEI, per germline. The DNA for the CDR3 is TGTGCCAGCAGTGAAGAGACAGAACTTAGCTCCTACAATGAGCAGTTCTTC. Translated: CASSEETELSSYNEQFF.

The rearrangement uses TRBV5-1 and TRBJ2-6; no clear D gene. Germline loops: CDR1 SGHRS, CDR2 YFSETQ. This CDR3 spans 15 amino acids. Trimming pared 3 bases from V and 0 bases from J, leaving 7 bases between. The CDR3 DNA follows: TGCGCCAGCAGCTCGGTGAGCTCTGGGGCCAACGTCCTGACTTTC. Residues: CASSSVSSGANVLTF.

At least ten counts were recorded for this clonotype. The V and J genes are TRBV12-3 or TRBV12-4 and TRBJ1-5; D is unclear. The CDR3 is 13 residues long. The V end was cut by 1 base, the J end by 2 bases, with 3 bases between. The CDR3: CASSLVGNQPQHF. In DNA form, the CDR3 reads TGTGCCAGCAGTTTAGTAGGCAATCAGCCCCAGCATTTT.

In this sample, this clonotype turned up many times. V is TRBV9 and J is TRBJ2-7; tentatively, D is TRBD1 (7 bases). V dropped 0 bases and J dropped 0 bases, with 10 bases sitting between them. This CDR3 is built from 15 residues. CDR1 is SGDLS, CDR2 YYNGEE, per germline. CDR3 loop: CASSVGGDSSYEQYF. Here the CDR3 DNA reads TGTGCCAGCAGCGTAGGCGGGGACAGCTCCTACGAGCAGTACTTC.

Comment on this clonotype: A far larger clone is off by one base, so a read error is likely. CDR3 DNA sequence: TGTGCCAGCAGTTACTCCGAGGCCTGCGAGCAGTACTTC. It specifies CASSYSEACEQYF. V gene TRBV6-9 combines with J gene TRBJ2-7, with no clear D. Trimming shortened V by 3 bases and J by 6 bases, and 12 bases separated the two germline ends. Germline V gives CDR1 MNHGY, CDR2 SVAAGI. The CDR3 sequence is 13 residues long.

Points on this clonotype: This clone may be a read error of a much larger clone one base away. The V and J genes are TRBV7-9 and TRBJ2-3, with 8 nucleotides matching TRBD2. This CDR3 comprises 16 residues. Germline V gene lookup returns CDR1 SEHNR and CDR2 FQNEAQ (reference sequence). The chain's CDR3 is CANSLDRAGVGDTQYF. The CDR3 DNA follows: TGTGCCAACAGCTTAGACCGAGCGGGGGTCGGAGATACGCAGTATTTT. Full variable domain (remainder filled in from reference TRBV7-9 and TRBJ2-3): DTGVSQNPRHKITKRGQNVTFRCDPISEHNRLYWYRQTLGQGPEFLTYFQNEAQLEKSRLLSDRFSAERPKGSFSTLEIQRTEQGDSAMYLCANSLDRAGVGDTQYFGPGTRLTVL.

The rearrangement links TRBV3-1 to TRBJ1-2, with D tentatively TRBD1 (6 bases). The CDR3 contains 12 residues. The V and J ends lost 5 bases and 8 bases respectively, with 12 bases between them. Germline V CDR1 and CDR2: LGHDT, YNNKEL (reference sequence). CDR3 DNA sequence: TGTGCCAGCAGCTCTTACAGGGAGGGCTACACCTTC. This sequence encodes CASSSYREGYTF.

This clonotype was counted ten times or more. This chain uses TRBV28 with TRBJ2-1, with 10 bases identical to TRBD1. The V gene end was trimmed by 8 bases and the J gene end by 3 bases; junction bases not matched to a gene: 4. The CDR3 runs to 14 residues. CDR1 is MDHEN, CDR2 SYDVKM, per germline. The CDR3 is CASWGQGNYNEQFF. The DNA for the CDR3 is TGTGCCAGCTGGGGACAGGGGAACTACAATGAGCAGTTCTTC.

In its sample, this clonotype was seen many times. This chain links TRBV11-2 with TRBJ2-5; no clear D gene. Trimming took 1 base from V and 5 from J, leaving 5 bases between them. This CDR3 has 12 residues. Germline V CDR1 and CDR2: SGHAT, FQNNGV. The CDR3 bases are TGTGCCAGCAGCTTAGGTCGGGAGACCCAGTACTTC. Protein product: CASSLGRETQYF. Together with reference TRBV11-2 and TRBJ2-5, the CDR3 gives the full variable domain: EAGVAQSPRYKIIEKRQSVAFWCNPISGHATLYWYQQILGQGPKLLIQFQNNGVVDDSQLPKDRFSAERLKGVDSTLKIQPAKLEDSAVYLCASSLGRETQYFGPGTRLLVL.

This clonotype was detected only a few times. The germline gene is not matched at one end of the junction; a read error may be the cause. The DNA for the CDR3 is TGTGCCAGCAGCCAAGTGGTGGCGGGAGTGGGGTCAGATGCGCAGTATTTT. Its protein product is CASSQVVAGVGSDAQYF. The chain carries TRBV11-2 and TRBJ2-3; 7 bases line up with TRBD2. This CDR3 contains 17 residues. Germline values: CDR1 SGHAT, CDR2 FQNNGV.

The gene calls are TRBV29-1 and TRBJ2-7; D gene unclear. The CDR3 consists of 14 residues. The V gene lost 7 bases and the J gene lost 1 base, with 17 bases spanning the gap. Germline values: CDR1 SQVTM, CDR2 ANQGSEA. CDR3 loop: CSAAGPVGSYEQYF. The CDR3 nucleotides are TGCAGCGCTGCAGGTCCCGTGGGTTCCTACGAGCAGTACTTC.

There are many counts of this clonotype. V and J are TRBV11-2 and TRBJ2-3; D tentatively fits TRBD1 or TRBD2 (6 bases each). CDR3 length: 17 residues. Germline CDR1 reads SGHAT; CDR2 reads FQNNGV. Trimming took off 0 bases at V and 3 bases at J, with 16 bases between the two ends. Written as DNA, the CDR3 is TGTGCCAGCAGCTTAGATGCGACGGGGGCAAGGACAGATACGCAGTATTTT. Its translation: CASSLDATGARTDTQYF.

This clonotype was picked up many times. This rearrangement joins TRBV20-1 to TRBJ2-5, with 8 bases matching TRBD2. The germline CDR1 and CDR2 sequences are DFQATT and SNEGSKA (reference sequence). This CDR3 region has 15 residues. Trimming removed 3 bases from V and 2 bases from J; junction bases left unmatched: 8. CDR3 in DNA: TGCAGTGCTAGCCGGAGCGGGAGATGGCAAGAGACCCAGTACTTC. Amino acid sequence: CSASRSGRWQETQYF.

This clonotype was picked up many times. V usage is TRBV2 and J usage is TRBJ1-1; D is undetermined. The CDR3 loop spans 13 amino acids. The germline CDR1 and CDR2 sequences are SNHLY and FYNNEI. Trimming shortened V by 7 bases and J by 4 bases, and 13 bases separated the two germline ends. The CDR3 region has the DNA TGTGCCAGCATACCGGAGCGGTCCACTGAAGCTTTCTTT. Its translation is CASIPERSTEAFF. Using reference TRBV2 and TRBJ1-1 for the parts outside the CDR3, the full variable domain is EPEVTQTPSHQVTQMGQEVILRCVPISNHLYFYWYRQILGQKVEFLVSFYNNEISEKSEIFDDQFSVERPDGSNFTLKIRSTKLEDSAMYFCASIPERSTEAFFGQGTRLTVV.

Comments on this clonotype: The junction and the germline gene differ at one end; a read error may be behind it. The CDR3 sequence: CVSSPTGVGSSYEQYF. Written as DNA, the CDR3 is TGTGTCAGCTCACCAACAGGGGTGGGGTCATCCTACGAGCAGTACTTC. The chain carries TRBV18 and TRBJ2-7; 7 bases agree with TRBD1. Germline assignment: CDR1 KGHSH and CDR2 LQKENI. This CDR3 is built from 16 residues.

This clonotype was recorded a few times. This sequence joins TRBV20-1 and TRBJ1-6; 8 bases fit TRBD1. The V segment lost 3 bases and the J segment 1 base; nucleotides outside the gene matches: 8. The V gene's germline CDR1 is DFQATT and CDR2 SNEGSKA (reference sequence). CDR3 size: 17 residues. The CDR3: CSASRQGASSYNSPLHF. CDR3 nucleotides: TGCAGTGCTAGTCGGCAGGGGGCAAGTTCCTATAATTCACCCCTCCACTTT.

This clonotype showed up many times. V and J are TRBV12-3 or TRBV12-4 and TRBJ2-7; D not resolved. The CDR3 consists of 15 residues. V was pared by 4 bases and J by 3 bases, with 16 bases between. CDR3 bases: TGTGCCAGCAGTTATGAGACACTCGCCATCTACGAGCAGTACTTC. Amino acids: CASSYETLAIYEQYF.

This rearrangement joins TRBV30 to TRBJ1-2, with a possible D match to TRBD1 (5 bases). CDR1 is GTSNPN and CDR2 is SVGIG in the germline V gene (reference sequence). This CDR3 contains 12 residues. Written as DNA, the CDR3 is TGTGCTCTAATCCGGGACGACCCTGGCTACACCTTC. Its translation: CALIRDDPGYTF.

This clonotype was counted only a few times. The V call is TRBV6-2 or TRBV6-3, the J call TRBJ1-4; 9 bases fit TRBD1. Looked up from germline, CDR1 is MNHEY and CDR2 is SVGEGT. Unmatched junction bases numbered 5, after V lost 2 bases and J lost 4 bases. CDR3 size: 16 residues. The CDR3, as DNA: TGTGCCAGCAGTTACACAGGGGGCAGGGTTAATGAAAAACTGTTTTTT. Protein: CASSYTGGRVNEKLFF.